This entry lists 20 T cell receptor beta chains sequenced from one sample in a study of a mutant IDH1 vaccine in newly diagnosed glioma. Assay used: immunoSEQ multiplex PCR; TCRdb lists only in-frame clones, some missing. This table has over 55,000 clones, more than 70% appearing once. Noted time point: baseline, week 1 (first vaccination visit). Treatment meaning: pre-vaccination baseline after standard-of-care therapy. The input for sequencing was peripheral blood mononuclear cells (PBMCs), taken from a glioma patient treated with radiotherapy, temozolomide or both. These receptors originate from a woman aged 18-35 years with glioma. Some clones in this sample may be carry-over from other donors' samples.

The CDR3 spells CASRVTSGGFYEQFF. The CDR3 nucleotides read TGTGCCAGCAGAGTCACTAGCGGGGGGTTCTATGAGCAGTTCTTC. The chain employs TRBV5-6 and TRBJ2-1; 12 bases line up with TRBD2. With V trimmed by 5 bases and J by 8 bases, 8 bases remained unmatched. CDR1 is SGHDT and CDR2 is YYEEEE in the germline V gene. This CDR3 has 15 amino acids.

This chain joins TRBV27 and TRBJ2-7; possible D gene TRBD1, 5 bases. The CDR3 extends over 12 amino acids. The V end lost 1 base, the J end lost 6 bases, and 7 bases lay between the germline ends. Germline lookup yields CDR1 MNHEY and CDR2 SMNVEV (reference sequence). The CDR3 loop is CASSLYRREQYF. DNA of the CDR3: TGTGCCAGCAGTTTATACAGGCGCGAGCAGTACTTC.

For the CDR3, the DNA is TGTGCCAGCAGCCCAGAGCCAGGGACCTATGGCTACACCTTC. It yields the protein CASSPEPGTYGYTF. The chain joins TRBV11-1 to TRBJ1-2; tentatively, D is TRBD1 (5 bases). The V and J ends lost 5 bases and 4 bases respectively, with 14 bases between them. This CDR3 has 14 amino acids. Germline values: CDR1 SGHAT, CDR2 FQDESV (reference sequence).

The J gene is TRBJ1-1, the V gene TRBV7-2, with D perhaps matching TRBD1 (5 bases). Per the germline V gene, CDR1 is SGHTA and CDR2 is FQGNSA. The CDR3 consists of 12 residues. The V and J ends lost 9 bases and 4 bases respectively, with 12 bases between them. Here the CDR3 reads CASRQLVTEAFF. CDR3 nucleotides: TGTGCCAGTAGACAGCTGGTCACTGAAGCTTTCTTT.

The chain joins TRBV5-6 to TRBJ2-2; D is possibly TRBD1 or TRBD2 (5 bases each). Deletions cut 0 bases from V and 3 bases from J, with 15 bases between. The CDR3 is 17 residues long. Germline lookup yields CDR1 SGHDT and CDR2 YYEEEE. The CDR3 nucleotides read TGTGCCAGCAGCTTGGGGGGACCAGGGATGTACACCGGGGAGCTGTTTTTT. Translation: CASSLGGPGMYTGELFF.

This clone was picked up one time. The chain employs TRBV2 and TRBJ1-5, with no clear D. CDR3 length: 13 amino acids. The germline CDR1 and CDR2 sequences are SNHLY and FYNNEI. V was pared by 5 bases and J by 6 bases, with 11 bases between. For the CDR3, the DNA is TGTGCCAGCAGTTATCCCCCATCTCAGCCCCAGCATTTT. Amino acid sequence: CASSYPPSQPQHF.

The chain carries TRBV10-3 and TRBJ2-3, with a weak D call TRBD2 (6 bases). The germline CDR1 and CDR2 sequences are ENHRY and SYGVKD. V shed 7 bases and J shed 2 bases, with 16 bases lying between them. This CDR3 region has 15 residues. CDR3 in DNA: TGTGCCATCACGACGGGGGTCATGGTCACAGATACGCAGTATTTT. Translated, it gives CAITTGVMVTDTQYF.

V gene TRBV9 combines with J gene TRBJ2-5; D uncertain. V lost 3 bases and J 1 base, leaving 16 bases between the germline ends. CDR1 is SGDLS and CDR2 is YYNGEE in the germline V gene. The CDR3 contains 16 residues. CDR3 loop: CASSDVRLGSQETQYF. DNA of the CDR3: TGTGCCAGCAGCGATGTAAGGTTGGGATCCCAAGAGACCCAGTACTTC.

The genes are TRBV7-9 and TRBJ1-1; unclear D gene. The CDR3 consists of 12 residues. Germline values: CDR1 SEHNR, CDR2 FQNEAQ (reference sequence). V lost 3 bases to trimming and J lost 7 bases, with 9 bases between them. The chain's CDR3 is CASSFFSLEAFF. CDR3 sequence (DNA): TGTGCCAGCAGCTTTTTTTCCCTTGAAGCTTTCTTT. Filled out from reference TRBV7-9 and TRBJ1-1, the complete variable domain reads DTGVSQNPRHKITKRGQNVTFRCDPISEHNRLYWYRQTLGQGPEFLTYFQNEAQLEKSRLLSDRFSAERPKGSFSTLEIQRTEQGDSAMYLCASSFFSLEAFFGQGTRLTVV.

V gene TRBV19 combines with J gene TRBJ1-1; D call uncertain. Germline V CDR1 and CDR2: LNHDA, SQIVND (reference sequence). This CDR3 is built from 11 residues. The germline V and J ends were trimmed by 3 bases and 8 bases, with 7 bases remaining between them. CDR3: CASSMSTEAFF. The CDR3 DNA is TGTGCCAGTAGTATGTCCACAGAAGCTTTCTTT. The full variable domain, in which reference TRBV19 and TRBJ1-1 provide the parts outside the CDR3, is DGGITQSPKYLFRKEGQNVTLSCEQNLNHDAMYWYRQDPGQGLRLIYYSQIVNDFQKGDIAEGYSVSREKKESFPLTVTSAQKNPTAFYLCASSMSTEAFFGQGTRLTVV.

The chain links TRBV6-1 to TRBJ2-5; 7 bases agree with TRBD1. The CDR3 loop spans 15 amino acids. Germline assignment: CDR1 MNHNS and CDR2 SASEGT. Trimming at V came to 4 bases and at J to 2 bases, leaving 7 bases not matched to a gene. In DNA form, the CDR3 reads TGTGCCAGCAGTGGACGGACAGGCTCACAAGAGACCCAGTACTTC. Amino acids: CASSGRTGSQETQYF.

CDR3 residues: CASSIPGQGMSGNTIYF. For the CDR3, the DNA is TGTGCCAGTAGTATACCGGGACAGGGGATGTCTGGAAACACCATATATTTT. V usage is TRBV19 and J usage is TRBJ1-3; 10 bases line up with TRBD1. The CDR3 has 17 residues. Germline loops: CDR1 LNHDA, CDR2 SQIVND (reference sequence). V was clipped by 2 bases and J by 1 base; unmatched bases: 5.

This chain uses TRBV9 with TRBJ2-1; 12 nucleotides match TRBD2. This CDR3 region has 19 residues. Trimming cost V 0 bases and J 2 bases; bases outside gene matches: 9. Germline V gene lookup returns CDR1 SGDLS and CDR2 YYNGEE. Here the CDR3 reads CASSVDLLAGGLTYNEQFF. CDR3 in DNA: TGTGCCAGCAGCGTAGACTTACTAGCGGGGGGTCTTACCTACAATGAGCAGTTCTTC.

The genes are TRBV6-1 and TRBJ1-1; no clear D. Looked up from germline, CDR1 is MNHNS and CDR2 is SASEGT. V dropped 1 base and J dropped 11 bases, with 8 bases sitting between them. The CDR3 spans 11 residues. In DNA form, the CDR3 reads TGTGCCAGCAGTGAAGTGGGTTTTGCTTTCTTT. Translation gives CASSEVGFAFF.

The CDR3 region is CASSPAGAPNTEAFF. The CDR3 bases are TGTGCCAGCAGCCCTGCAGGAGCACCTAACACTGAAGCTTTCTTT. The chain employs TRBV7-9 and TRBJ1-1; D gene unclear. Trimming left V 5 bases short and J 2 bases short, with 15 bases between. Germline CDR1 reads SEHNR; CDR2 reads FQNEAQ (reference sequence). The CDR3 contains 15 residues.

This clone appeared a single time. The chain has TRBV6-6 and TRBJ2-7, with 8 bases that match TRBD1. V dropped 9 bases and J dropped 7; count of bases not matched to a gene: 14. The CDR3 is 14 residues long. Germline lookup yields CDR1 MNHNY and CDR2 SVGAGI (reference sequence). The CDR3 is CARPRQGTEGEQYF. The CDR3, as DNA: TGTGCCAGGCCCAGACAGGGGACAGAGGGGGAGCAGTACTTC.

V and J are TRBV4-2 and TRBJ2-1; 15 positions agree with TRBD2. J gave up 6 bases and V 1 base, and 1 base lay outside the gene matches. CDR1 LGHNA and CDR2 YNFKEQ come from the germline V gene. The CDR3 is 16 amino acids. CDR3 sequence (DNA): TGTGCCAGCAGCCAAGGGACTAGCGGGGGGGCCAATGAGCAGTTCTTC. This encodes CASSQGTSGGANEQFF.

On this clone itself: Germline and junction disagree at one end, which may indicate a read error. The rearrangement uses TRBV11-1 and TRBJ1-1, with 7 positions matching TRBD1. The CDR3 consists of 16 residues. Per germline, CDR1 SGHAT and CDR2 FQDESV (reference sequence). The DNA for the CDR3 is TGTGCCAGCACCTTAAGGACAGGAGGGATGAACACTGAAGCTTTCTTT. Its protein is CASTLRTGGMNTEAFF.

This clone was observed once. V gene TRBV7-2 combines with J gene TRBJ1-5; tentatively, D is TRBD1 (6 bases). The length of the CDR3 is 15 residues. Trimming took 2 bases from V and 3 from J, leaving 11 bases between them. CDR1 is SGHTA and CDR2 is FQGNSA in the germline V gene. CDR3 nucleotides: TGTGCCAGCAGCTTAACAGGGTATTTCAATCAGCCCCAGCATTTT. Translation: CASSLTGYFNQPQHF.

This chain links TRBV27 with TRBJ2-7, with 7 bases identical to TRBD1. CDR3 length equals 13 residues. Germline-derived CDR1 and CDR2 are MNHEY and SMNVEV (reference sequence). Trimming at V came to 3 bases and at J to 5 bases, leaving 4 bases not matched to a gene. The CDR3 DNA reads TGTGCCAGCAGTTTGACAGGGATCGACGAGCAGTACTTC. This translates into CASSLTGIDEQYF.